Below are 19 T cell receptor beta chains sequenced from a single sample in a study of regulatory and conventional T cells in RAG deficiency. The sorted conventional CD4+ T cells were CD25-low and CD127-high, with genomic DNA sequenced. Produced via immunoSEQ multiplex PCR; TCRdb's table is partial and in-frame only. The sample consists of 29,000 or so clones, about 95% of them appearing once. Another study also made use of these data, one on regulatory T cells. Turning to that study: Primers: 52 TRBV forward and 13 TRBJ reverse.

The sequenced material came from CD25- CD4+ T cells sorted from blood. Receptors originate from a human donor in good health.

The V gene is TRBV4-1, the J gene TRBJ1-1; 7 bases map to TRBD1. The germline gives CDR1 MGHRA, CDR2 YSYEKL. With V trimmed by 2 bases and J by 11 bases, 8 bases remained unmatched. CDR3 length: 13 residues. DNA for the CDR3: TGCGCCAGCAGCCAACAAGGGGGCAGGGAGGCTTTCTTT. It is translated as CASSQQGGREAFF.

This chain connects TRBV27 to TRBJ1-2, with D perhaps matching TRBD1 (5 bases). Germline V gene lookup returns CDR1 MNHEY and CDR2 SMNVEV (reference sequence). V lost 3 bases, J lost 4 bases, and 12 bases lay in between. This CDR3 spans 14 amino acids. The CDR3 region is CASSFFGGSYGYTF. The CDR3 DNA is TGTGCCAGCAGTTTCTTCGGGGGGTCCTATGGCTACACCTTC.

The chain links TRBV5-1 to TRBJ1-1; perhaps TRBD1 as D (5 bases). This CDR3 spans 15 amino acids. Germline V CDR1 and CDR2: SGHRS, YFSETQ. V was cut by 4 bases and J by 6 bases, with 19 bases left in between. CDR3 DNA sequence: TGCGCCAGCAGCGTCCGGGCCCAGGGAACTGCTGAAGCTTTCTTT. Encoded protein: CASSVRAQGTAEAFF.

The chain uses TRBV5-1 and TRBJ2-3; D is unclear. The CDR3 length is 15 residues. CDR1 SGHRS and CDR2 YFSETQ come from the germline V gene. The ends were cut back, 0 bases at V and 0 bases at J, with 8 bases in the middle. The CDR3 DNA reads as TGCGCCAGCAGCTTGGCCCACGAGAGCACAGATACGCAGTATTTT. This sequence encodes CASSLAHESTDTQYF.

The table lists this clone with a count of one. V usage is TRBV27 and J usage is TRBJ2-6; D remains ambiguous. Per the germline V gene, CDR1 is MNHEY and CDR2 is SMNVEV (reference sequence). Trimming pared 2 bases from V and 4 bases from J, leaving 12 bases between. CDR3 length: 16 amino acids. For the CDR3, the DNA is TGTGCCAGCAGTTTACTATATAGATCAGGGGCCAACGTCCTGACTTTC. This codes for CASSLLYRSGANVLTF.

The chain is built from TRBV9 and TRBJ2-2; TRBD1 aligns across 12 bases. J was trimmed by 4 bases and V by 4 bases; bases with no gene match: 8. The CDR3 length is 17 residues. The germline V gene encodes CDR1 SGDLS and CDR2 YYNGEE. CDR3 DNA sequence: TGTGCCAGCAGCACACTTCCGGGACAGGGGGCCACCGGGGAGCTGTTTTTT. The encoded protein is CASSTLPGQGATGELFF.

This chain links TRBV27 with TRBJ2-6; TRBD2 matches at 9 bases. The CDR3 covers 19 residues. Germline V gene sequence: CDR1 MNHEY, CDR2 SMNVEV (reference sequence). The J segment lost 0 bases and the V segment lost 5 bases, leaving 11 bases of the junction unmatched. CDR3 in DNA: TGTGCCAGCAGTCCGCGGGGGGGGCAAATAGTCTCTGGGGCCAACGTCCTGACTTTC. This translates into CASSPRGGQIVSGANVLTF.

V usage is TRBV6-1 and J usage is TRBJ1-5; a possible D gene is TRBD1 (5 bases). The ends were cut back, 3 bases at V and 3 bases at J, with 15 bases in the middle. This CDR3 comprises 16 residues. Germline CDR1 MNHNS, CDR2 SASEGT. The CDR3 sequence: CASSEAGGPNNQPQHF. The CDR3 DNA reads as TGTGCCAGCAGTGAGGCGGGGGGACCTAACAATCAGCCCCAGCATTTT.

The chain combines TRBV7-2 with TRBJ2-7; 11 nucleotides match TRBD2. The CDR3 loop spans 16 amino acids. Trimming removed 2 bases from V and 2 bases from J; junction bases left unmatched: 5. Germline V lookup: CDR1 SGHTA, CDR2 FQGNSA. The CDR3 loop is CASSLTSGGSPYEQYF. The CDR3 DNA reads as TGTGCCAGCAGCTTAACTAGCGGGGGCTCTCCCTACGAGCAGTACTTC.

The chain uses TRBV6-1 and TRBJ2-2, with 8 bases identical to TRBD1. Germline-derived CDR1 and CDR2 are MNHNS and SASEGT. This CDR3 region has 14 residues. V gave up 6 bases and J gave up 4 bases; unmatched junction bases: 4. The CDR3 nucleotides read TGTGCCAGCAGAAACACAGGGGGCACCGGGGAGCTGTTTTTT. It translates to CASRNTGGTGELFF.

The chain links TRBV27 to TRBJ1-2; D is undetermined. V was shortened by 2 bases and J by 0 bases, with 10 bases between the two germline ends. Per the germline V gene, CDR1 is MNHEY and CDR2 is SMNVEV (reference sequence). This CDR3 region has 15 residues. The CDR3 DNA reads TGTGCCAGCAGTTTAGGGCAGCACTCTAACTATGGCTACACCTTC. It specifies CASSLGQHSNYGYTF.

The rearrangement links TRBV5-1 to TRBJ1-5; D unclear. V was shortened by 3 bases and J by 0 bases, with 16 bases between the two germline ends. The CDR3 contains 17 residues. Per germline, CDR1 SGHRS and CDR2 YFSETQ. CDR3 DNA: TGCGCCAGCAGCTCATCACCCATACGAGATAGCAATCAGCCCCAGCATTTT. Translated, it gives CASSSSPIRDSNQPQHF.

V gene TRBV2 combines with J gene TRBJ2-7; 12 nucleotides line up with TRBD2. CDR1 is SNHLY, CDR2 FYNNEI, per germline. The junction had 13 bases not matched to a gene; V was cut back by 7 bases and J by 0 bases. CDR3 length: 18 residues. CDR3 sequence (DNA): TGTGCCAGCACCCCTCTGGGACTAGCGGGCCGCTTCTCCTACGAGCAGTACTTC. Residues: CASTPLGLAGRFSYEQYF.

This sequence joins TRBV5-1 and TRBJ1-1; D gene uncertain. V was clipped by 1 base and J by 5 bases, with 9 bases between them. The CDR3 sequence is 13 residues long. Looked up from germline, CDR1 is SGHRS and CDR2 is YFSETQ. CDR3 nucleotides: TGCGCCAGCAGCTTGATTGGCTCTACTGAAGCTTTCTTT. It encodes CASSLIGSTEAFF. Complete variable domain (other parts from reference TRBV5-1 and TRBJ1-1): KAGVTQTPRYLIKTRGQQVTLSCSPISGHRSVSWYQQTPGQGLQFLFEYFSETQRNKGNFPGRFSGRQFSNSRSEMNVSTLELGDSALYLCASSLIGSTEAFFGQGTRLTVV.

This chain joins TRBV5-5 and TRBJ1-2; D gene ambiguous. The V gene lost 0 bases and the J gene lost 4 bases, with 7 bases spanning the gap. Germline CDR1 is SGHKS and CDR2 is YYEKEE (reference sequence). This CDR3 spans 13 amino acids. The CDR3 loop reads CASSLGALYGYTF. The DNA of the CDR3 is TGTGCCAGCAGCTTGGGGGCTCTCTATGGCTACACCTTC.

The chain recombines TRBV18 with TRBJ2-7, with a possible D match to TRBD2 (5 bases). Trimming removed 4 bases at V and 0 bases at J, with 13 bases between. This CDR3 is 15 amino acids long. Germline loops: CDR1 KGHSH, CDR2 LQKENI. Here the CDR3 reads CASSRWESISYEQYF. CDR3 in DNA: TGTGCCAGCTCACGTTGGGAGTCGATCTCCTACGAGCAGTACTTC.

The chain joins TRBV19 to TRBJ2-5; D unclear. There are 11 residues in the CDR3. Germline V gene data show CDR1 as LNHDA and CDR2 as SQIVND (reference sequence). Trimming took off 6 bases at V and 2 bases at J, with 4 bases between the two ends. CDR3 amino acids: CASSQQETQYF. CDR3 DNA: TGTGCCAGTAGCCAACAAGAGACCCAGTACTTC.

The rearrangement uses TRBV18 and TRBJ1-2; 7 bases are a match to TRBD1. The germline V gene encodes CDR1 KGHSH and CDR2 LQKENI. V was pared by 6 bases and J by 6 bases, with 10 bases of the junction left unmatched. The CDR3 contains 14 residues. CDR3 nucleotides: TGTGCCAGCTCGCCTTCCGGGACAGAAGATGGCTACACCTTC. It translates to CASSPSGTEDGYTF.

This rearrangement joins TRBV29-1 to TRBJ2-5; 9 nucleotides align to TRBD1. The V gene end was trimmed by 3 bases and the J gene end by 4 bases; junction bases not matched to a gene: 3. The CDR3 spans 13 residues. The germline CDR1 and CDR2 sequences are SQVTM and ANQGSEA. CDR3 sequence reads: CSVDRGQGETQYF. Here the CDR3 DNA reads TGCAGCGTTGATCGGGGACAGGGAGAGACCCAGTACTTC.